This T cell receptor beta chain was captured by sequencing in a study of blood T cell repertoires in COVID-19 (dated by TCRdb to about 2020). About the study as a whole: Samples from collaborators originated in the United States, Italy and Spain and spanned both the acute and convalescent phases of COVID-19. Samples came from the ongoing ImmuneRACE study (first 160 participants) plus 1,254 subjects from 6 global collaborators. Deeply sampled blood TCRbeta repertoires from subjects exposed to, actively infected with, or recovered from COVID-19 were included in the dataset. Where available, HLA class I and class II types were obtained from metadata supplied by the sample provider rather than from assay-based typing. The repertoires were made available in a free public database intended to serve as a resource for research on the immune response to SARS-CoV-2. The sample metadata nearly always contained a de-identified subject ID, COVID-19 status, age in years and sex. The prospective study material was composed of cDNA or gDNA derived from T cells, B-cell-depleted T cells, or PBMCs.

Concerning this clone itself: There is no known antigen for this receptor. Base qualities are not provided; no much larger clone lies one nucleotide away.

From cysteine to phenylalanine, the CDR3 is 14 amino acids long. Left in the record is the CDR3 DNA by itself, 42 bases read in frame from the first base. For this chain, trimming is 9 bases at the V end and 5 bases at the J end, and the number of junction bases without a gene match is 7. CDR1 and CDR2 are read off the germline V gene as KGHDR and SFDVKD. The research as a whole found: The quantity of clinical and demographic metadata differed by source and by participant and was supplied without curation.

Samples from volunteer blood donors who had recovered from COVID-19 were contributed by a second Seattle source. Whole blood was collected in K2EDTA tubes by collaborating institutions according to the institutions' own protocols. For TCRbeta analysis, collaborator samples were shipped as frozen whole blood, as isolated PBMCs, or as DNA extracted from either sample type. TCRbeta CDR3 regions were amplified from genomic DNA using the immunoSEQ Assay, a bias-controlled multiplex PCR. In the authors' own workflow: The number of nucleated cells in each sample was estimated by amplification of reference gene primers within the assay. To quantify the absolute abundance of each unique TCRbeta CDR3 rearrangement, sequence reads were collapsed and filtered. For each sample, productive Simpson clonality was calculated by taking the square root of Simpson's diversity index across productive rearrangements. TCRdb's version of the immuneACCESS table is confined to in-frame rearrangements and falls short of the full clone set. An unresolved V gene accounts for under half of the shortfall where checked; the remainder is of unknown origin. For V, J and clone size, that table is used; D and trimming come from the DNA. This sample holds around 200,000 clones; about 86% were observed only once. Of the sample, roughly 0.9% is held by the ten largest clones.

The TCR was taken from a woman younger than 35 who had recovered from COVID-19. The sequencing sample was made of peripheral blood. The chain is encoded by TRBV24-1 joined to TRBJ2-2; TRBD2 agrees with 8 junctional bases. For the CDR3, the sequence is CATRGAGETGELFF. The DNA reads TGTGCCACCCGGGGAGCGGGAGAGACCGGGGAGCTGTTTTTT.